A single T cell receptor (beta chain) is shown here with its context. As processed by the authors: The assay estimated nucleated cells by amplifying reference gene primers. Only in-frame clones appear in the TCRdb table, and some are missing; sequencing was by immunoSEQ multiplex PCR. The D gene and trimming were derived from the DNA, and the V and J assignments and clone size from that table. The data hold some 360,000 clones, with over 75% observed a single time. V was pared by 2 bases and J by 2 bases, with 3 bases of the junction left unmatched. The germline CDR1 and CDR2 sequences are LNHDA and SQIVND (reference sequence). CDR3 length: 15 residues. This sample was included in a study of blood T cell repertoires in COVID-19. About the study: Sites across the United States, Italy and Spain contributed samples from acute and convalescent COVID-19. T cells, B-cell-depleted T cells, or PBMCs supplied cDNA or gDNA.

Seattle's cohort entered during active infection and was followed longitudinally. This sequence was found in a woman in her sixties or seventies with COVID-19, enrolled during active disease. The material sequenced was peripheral blood. The J gene is TRBJ2-3, the V gene TRBV19, with 8 nucleotides matching TRBD1. The CDR3 spells CASSIRTGYTDTQYF. The DNA of the CDR3 is TGTGCCAGTAGTATAAGGACAGGGTACACAGATACGCAGTATTTT.